This T cell receptor (beta chain) emerged from a study of blood T cell repertoires in COVID-19. Study summary: Whether acute or convalescent, the COVID-19 samples came from the United States, Italy and Spain. Nucleic acid was either cDNA or gDNA, and it came from T cells, B-cell-depleted T cells, or PBMCs.

Germline CDR1 SGHTA, CDR2 FQGNSA. With 4 bases removed from V and 0 bases from J, the gap between germline ends came to 9 bases. The CDR3 length is 15 residues. In the original workflow: Reference gene primer amplification in the assay estimated nucleated cell counts. Only in-frame clones appear in the TCRdb table, and some are missing; sequencing was by immunoSEQ multiplex PCR. V, J and clone size reflect that table, while D and trimming were determined from the DNA. Altogether 150,000 or so clones are present, about four fifths being singletons, with the ten largest covering about an eighth. The specimen was peripheral blood. J is TRBJ2-2 and V is TRBV7-2, with D perhaps TRBD1 (5 bases). The TCR was taken from a man in his 70s who had recovered from COVID-19. The CDR3 DNA reads as TGTGCCAGCAGCTCAAGGGGCCCGAACACCGGGGAGCTGTTTTTT. Its translation is CASSSRGPNTGELFF.